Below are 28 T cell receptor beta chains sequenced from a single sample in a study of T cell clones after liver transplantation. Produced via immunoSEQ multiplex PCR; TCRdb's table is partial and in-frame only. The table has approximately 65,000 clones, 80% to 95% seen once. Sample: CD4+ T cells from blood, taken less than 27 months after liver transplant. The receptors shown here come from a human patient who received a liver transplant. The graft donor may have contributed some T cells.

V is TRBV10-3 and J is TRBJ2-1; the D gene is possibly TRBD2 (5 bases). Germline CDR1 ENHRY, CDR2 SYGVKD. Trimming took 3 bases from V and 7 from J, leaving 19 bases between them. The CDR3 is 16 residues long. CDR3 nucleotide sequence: TGTGCCATCAGTGACTTGTCGGCTAGAGGGTCGAATGAGCAGTTCTTC. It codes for CAISDLSARGSNEQFF.

The CDR3 loop reads CASSPGLAGVDEQYF. In nucleotides, the CDR3 is TGTGCCAGCTCCCCGGGACTAGCGGGAGTCGACGAGCAGTACTTC. The chain is built from TRBV18 and TRBJ2-7, with 14 bases fitting TRBD2. Germline CDR1 is KGHSH and CDR2 is LQKENI. The trim removed 6 bases at V and 5 bases at J, leaving 6 bases unmatched. This CDR3 region has 15 residues.

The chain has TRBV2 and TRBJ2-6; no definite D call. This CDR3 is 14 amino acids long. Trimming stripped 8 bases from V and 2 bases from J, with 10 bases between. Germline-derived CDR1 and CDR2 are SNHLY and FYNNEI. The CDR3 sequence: CASVEEPGANVLTF. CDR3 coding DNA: TGTGCCAGCGTTGAAGAACCTGGGGCCAACGTCCTGACTTTC.

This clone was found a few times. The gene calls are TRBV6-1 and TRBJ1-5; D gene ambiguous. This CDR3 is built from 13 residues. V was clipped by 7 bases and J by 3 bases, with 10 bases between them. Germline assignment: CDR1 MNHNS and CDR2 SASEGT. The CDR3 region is CASMGGNNQPQHF. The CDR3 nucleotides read TGTGCCAGCATGGGCGGTAACAATCAGCCCCAGCATTTT.

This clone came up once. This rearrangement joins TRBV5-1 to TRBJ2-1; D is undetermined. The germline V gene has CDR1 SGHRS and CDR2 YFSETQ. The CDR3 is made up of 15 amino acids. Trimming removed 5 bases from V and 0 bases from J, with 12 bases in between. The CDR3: CASSAGASSYNEQFF. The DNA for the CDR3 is TGCGCCAGCAGTGCAGGTGCTAGCTCCTACAATGAGCAGTTCTTC.

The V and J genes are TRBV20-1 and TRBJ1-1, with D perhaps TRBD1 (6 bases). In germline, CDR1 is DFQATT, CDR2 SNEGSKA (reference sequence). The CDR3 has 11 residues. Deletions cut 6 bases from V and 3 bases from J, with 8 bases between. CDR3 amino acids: CSAGGDTEAFF. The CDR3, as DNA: TGCAGTGCCGGGGGCGACACTGAAGCTTTCTTT.

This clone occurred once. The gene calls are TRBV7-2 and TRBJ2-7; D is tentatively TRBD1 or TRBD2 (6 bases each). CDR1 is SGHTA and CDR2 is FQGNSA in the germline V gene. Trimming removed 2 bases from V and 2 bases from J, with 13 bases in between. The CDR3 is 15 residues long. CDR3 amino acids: CASSLRQGGPYEQYF. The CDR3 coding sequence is TGTGCCAGCAGCTTACGACAAGGGGGGCCCTACGAGCAGTACTTC.

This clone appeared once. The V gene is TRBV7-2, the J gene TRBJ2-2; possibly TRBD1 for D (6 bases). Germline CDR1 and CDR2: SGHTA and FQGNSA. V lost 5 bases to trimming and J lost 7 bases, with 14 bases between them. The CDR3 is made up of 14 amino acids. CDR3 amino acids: CASSPSQGFGELFF. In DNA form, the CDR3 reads TGTGCCAGCAGCCCATCTCAGGGGTTCGGGGAGCTGTTTTTT.

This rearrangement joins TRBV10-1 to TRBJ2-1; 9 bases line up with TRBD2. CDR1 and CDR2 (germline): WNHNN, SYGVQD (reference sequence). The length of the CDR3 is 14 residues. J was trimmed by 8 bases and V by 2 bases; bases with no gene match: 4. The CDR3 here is CASSEGGGEYEQFF. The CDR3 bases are TGCGCCAGCAGTGAGGGCGGGGGGGAGTATGAGCAGTTCTTC.

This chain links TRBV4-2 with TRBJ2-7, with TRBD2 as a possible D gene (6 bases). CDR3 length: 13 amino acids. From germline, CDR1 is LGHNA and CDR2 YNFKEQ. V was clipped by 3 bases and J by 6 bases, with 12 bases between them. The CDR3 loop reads CASSQRTSSEQYF. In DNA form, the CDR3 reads TGTGCCAGCAGCCAGAGAACTAGCTCCGAGCAGTACTTC.

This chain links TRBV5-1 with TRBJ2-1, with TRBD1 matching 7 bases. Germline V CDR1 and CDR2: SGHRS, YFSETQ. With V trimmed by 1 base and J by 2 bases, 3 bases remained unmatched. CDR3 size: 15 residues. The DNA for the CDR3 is TGCGCCAGCAGCTTGTCTGACAGGGCCTACAATGAGCAGTTCTTC. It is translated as CASSLSDRAYNEQFF.

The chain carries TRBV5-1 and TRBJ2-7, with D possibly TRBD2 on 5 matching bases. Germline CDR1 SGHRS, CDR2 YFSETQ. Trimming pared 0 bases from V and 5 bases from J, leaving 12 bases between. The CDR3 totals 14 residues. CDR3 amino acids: CASSLDTGFDEQYF. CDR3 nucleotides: TGCGCCAGCAGCTTGGATACGGGATTCGACGAGCAGTACTTC.

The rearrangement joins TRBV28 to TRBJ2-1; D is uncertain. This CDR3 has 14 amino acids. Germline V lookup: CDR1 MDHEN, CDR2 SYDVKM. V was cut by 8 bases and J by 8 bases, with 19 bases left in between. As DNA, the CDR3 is TGTGCCAGCCACGACACCTCTGGACGGGATGAGCAGTTCTTC. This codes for CASHDTSGRDEQFF.

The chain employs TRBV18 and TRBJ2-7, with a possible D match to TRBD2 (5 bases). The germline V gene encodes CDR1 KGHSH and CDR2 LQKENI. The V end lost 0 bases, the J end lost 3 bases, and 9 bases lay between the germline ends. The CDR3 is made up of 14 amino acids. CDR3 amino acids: CASSPPGENYEQYF. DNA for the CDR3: TGTGCCAGCTCACCACCTGGGGAGAACTACGAGCAGTACTTC. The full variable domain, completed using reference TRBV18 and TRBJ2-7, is NAGVMQNPRHLVRRRGQEARLRCSPMKGHSHVYWYRQLPEEGLKFMVYLQKENIIDESGMPKERFSAEFPKEGPSILRIQQVVRGDSAAYFCASSPPGENYEQYFGPGTRLTVT.

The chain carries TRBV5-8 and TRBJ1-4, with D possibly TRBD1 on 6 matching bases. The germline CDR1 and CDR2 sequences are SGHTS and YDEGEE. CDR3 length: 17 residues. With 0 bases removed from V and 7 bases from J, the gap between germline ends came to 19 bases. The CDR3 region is CASSLGGTGAYPEKLFF. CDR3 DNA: TGTGCCAGCAGCTTGGGGGGCACGGGGGCTTACCCTGAAAAACTGTTTTTT.

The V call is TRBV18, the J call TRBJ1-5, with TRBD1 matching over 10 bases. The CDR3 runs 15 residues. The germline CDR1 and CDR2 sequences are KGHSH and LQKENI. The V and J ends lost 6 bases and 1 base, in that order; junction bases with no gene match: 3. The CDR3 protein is CASSLTGGSNQPQHF. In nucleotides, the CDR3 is TGTGCCAGCTCGCTGACAGGGGGCAGCAATCAGCCCCAGCATTTT.

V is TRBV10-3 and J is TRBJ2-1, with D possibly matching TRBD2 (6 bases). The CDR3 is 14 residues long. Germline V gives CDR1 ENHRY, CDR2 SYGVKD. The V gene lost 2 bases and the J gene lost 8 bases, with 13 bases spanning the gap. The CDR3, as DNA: TGTGCCATCAGTGAGACTAGCTGGGGCCATGAGCAGTTCTTC. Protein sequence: CAISETSWGHEQFF.

Here the CDR3 DNA reads TGTGCCAGCAGTGACCACAGGGTCGGCAATCAGCCCCAGCATTTT. Protein: CASSDHRVGNQPQHF. The chain carries TRBV6-1 and TRBJ1-5, with D tentatively TRBD1 (6 bases). V was pared by 3 bases and J by 2 bases, with 11 bases between. Germline V gene lookup returns CDR1 MNHNS and CDR2 SASEGT. The CDR3 length is 15 residues.

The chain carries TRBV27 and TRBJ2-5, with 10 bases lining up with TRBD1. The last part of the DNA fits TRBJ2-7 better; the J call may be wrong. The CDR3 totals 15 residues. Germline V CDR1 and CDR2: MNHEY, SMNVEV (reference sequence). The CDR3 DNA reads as TGTGCCAGCAGCTCACGACAGGGGGCGTCCTACGAGCAGTACTTC. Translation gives CASSSRQGASYEQYF.

CDR3 DNA sequence: TGTGCCAGCAGTTTGGGGGCTAGCGGACTCTACGAGCAGTACTTC. This gives the protein CASSLGASGLYEQYF. The rearrangement joins TRBV27 to TRBJ2-7; D is possibly TRBD2 (7 bases). CDR1 and CDR2 (germline): MNHEY, SMNVEV (reference sequence). The V and J ends lost 3 bases and 3 bases respectively, with 15 bases between them. This CDR3 spans 15 amino acids.

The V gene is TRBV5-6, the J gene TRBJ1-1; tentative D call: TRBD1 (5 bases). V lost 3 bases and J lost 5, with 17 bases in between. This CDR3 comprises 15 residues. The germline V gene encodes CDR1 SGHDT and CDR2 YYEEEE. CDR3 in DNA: TGTGCCAGCAGCTCTGGGGGGGAAGGTCGGACTGAAGCTTTCTTT. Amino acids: CASSSGGEGRTEAFF.

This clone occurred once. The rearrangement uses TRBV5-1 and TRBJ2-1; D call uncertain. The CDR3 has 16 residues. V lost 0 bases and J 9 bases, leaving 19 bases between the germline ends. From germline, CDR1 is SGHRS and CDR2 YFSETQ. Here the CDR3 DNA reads TGCGCCAGCAGCTTGGGCTCGCTGCCTCCCCGTGCTGAGCAGTTCTTC. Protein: CASSLGSLPPRAEQFF.

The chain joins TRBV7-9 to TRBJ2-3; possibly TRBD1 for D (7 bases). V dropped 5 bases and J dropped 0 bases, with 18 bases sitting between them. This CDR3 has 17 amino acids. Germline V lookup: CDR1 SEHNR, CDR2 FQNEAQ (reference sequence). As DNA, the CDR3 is TGTGCCAGCAGCGCGAGGGGGCGGGGAACTAGCACAGATACGCAGTATTTT. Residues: CASSARGRGTSTDTQYF.

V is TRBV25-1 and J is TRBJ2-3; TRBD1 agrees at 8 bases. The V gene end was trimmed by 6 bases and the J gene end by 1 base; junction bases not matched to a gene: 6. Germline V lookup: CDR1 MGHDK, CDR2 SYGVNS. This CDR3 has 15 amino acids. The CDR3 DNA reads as TGTGCCAGCAGCCAGGGGACAGGCCGCACAGATACGCAGTATTTT. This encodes CASSQGTGRTDTQYF.

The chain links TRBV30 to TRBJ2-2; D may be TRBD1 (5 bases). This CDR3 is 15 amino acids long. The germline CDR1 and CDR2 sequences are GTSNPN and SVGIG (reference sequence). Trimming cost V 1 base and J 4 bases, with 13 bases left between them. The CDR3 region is CAWSARQLSTGELFF. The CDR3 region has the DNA TGTGCCTGGAGTGCCCGACAGCTTTCCACCGGGGAGCTGTTTTTT.

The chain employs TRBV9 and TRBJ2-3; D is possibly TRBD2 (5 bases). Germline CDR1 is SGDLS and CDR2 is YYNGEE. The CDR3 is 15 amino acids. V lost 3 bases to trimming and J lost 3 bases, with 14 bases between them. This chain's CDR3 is CASSAIPTGTDTQYF. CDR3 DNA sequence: TGTGCCAGCAGCGCAATCCCCACGGGGACAGATACGCAGTATTTT.

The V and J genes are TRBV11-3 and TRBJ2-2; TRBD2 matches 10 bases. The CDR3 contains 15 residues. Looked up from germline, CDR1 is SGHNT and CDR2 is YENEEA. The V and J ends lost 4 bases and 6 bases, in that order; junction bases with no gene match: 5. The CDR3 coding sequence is TGTGCCAGCAGCTCCATAGCGGGAGGAGCCGGGGAGCTGTTTTTT. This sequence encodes CASSSIAGGAGELFF.

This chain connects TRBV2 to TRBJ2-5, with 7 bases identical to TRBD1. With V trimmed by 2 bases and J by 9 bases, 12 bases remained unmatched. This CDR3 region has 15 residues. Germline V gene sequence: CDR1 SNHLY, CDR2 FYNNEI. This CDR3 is CASSERGTAVSAQYF. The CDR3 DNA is TGTGCCAGCAGTGAAAGGGGGACAGCCGTTTCGGCCCAGTACTTC. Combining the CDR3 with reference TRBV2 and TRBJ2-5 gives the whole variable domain EPEVTQTPSHQVTQMGQEVILRCVPISNHLYFYWYRQILGQKVEFLVSFYNNEISEKSEIFDDQFSVERPDGSNFTLKIRSTKLEDSAMYFCASSERGTAVSAQYFGPGTRLLVL.